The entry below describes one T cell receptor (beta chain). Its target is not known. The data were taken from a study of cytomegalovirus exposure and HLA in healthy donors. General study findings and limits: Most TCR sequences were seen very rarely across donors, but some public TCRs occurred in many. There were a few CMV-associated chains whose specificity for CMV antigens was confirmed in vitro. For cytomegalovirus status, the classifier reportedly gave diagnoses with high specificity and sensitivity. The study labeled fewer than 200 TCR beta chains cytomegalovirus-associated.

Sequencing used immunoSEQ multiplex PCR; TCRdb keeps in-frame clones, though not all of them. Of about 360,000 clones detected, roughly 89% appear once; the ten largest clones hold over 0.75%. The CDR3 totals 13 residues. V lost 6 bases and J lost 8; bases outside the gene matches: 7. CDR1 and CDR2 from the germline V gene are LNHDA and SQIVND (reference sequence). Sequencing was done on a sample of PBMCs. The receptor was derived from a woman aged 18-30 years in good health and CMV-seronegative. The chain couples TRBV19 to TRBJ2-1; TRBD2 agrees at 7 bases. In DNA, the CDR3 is TGTGCCAGTAGCCGTGGGAGGGCATATGAGCAGTTCTTC. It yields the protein CASSRGRAYEQFF.